A single sample gave rise to the 21 T cell receptor beta chains below, sequenced in a study of blood T cell repertoires in COVID-19. The table came from immunoSEQ multiplex PCR; TCRdb's copy has only in-frame clones and leaves some out. Of more than 65,000 clones listed, roughly 80% are singletons. The sequenced sample consisted of peripheral blood. These receptors originate from a man in his 60s with acute or convalescent COVID-19.

This chain links TRBV4-1 with TRBJ1-4; D call uncertain. The CDR3 spans 13 residues. V was clipped by 1 base and J by 3 bases, with 3 bases between them. CDR1 MGHRA and CDR2 YSYEKL come from the germline V gene. In DNA, the CDR3 is TGCGCCAGCAGCCAAGCGGCTAATGAAAAACTGTTTTTT. Translating it yields CASSQAANEKLFF.

This rearrangement joins TRBV7-8 to TRBJ2-5, with unresolved D. The germline CDR1 and CDR2 sequences are SGHVS and FQNEAQ. The CDR3 totals 13 residues. Trimming stripped 5 bases from V and 7 bases from J, with 14 bases between. Here the CDR3 DNA reads TGTGCCAGCAGCCTAGATCGAGGTGGGACCCAGTACTTC. It yields the protein CASSLDRGGTQYF.

The chain joins TRBV19 to TRBJ2-2, with 7 bases matching TRBD1. J gave up 5 bases and V 3 bases, and 6 bases lay outside the gene matches. This CDR3 is built from 15 residues. The germline CDR1 and CDR2 sequences are LNHDA and SQIVND (reference sequence). CDR3 loop: CASSILGGRTGELFF. The CDR3 DNA reads as TGTGCCAGTAGTATTTTAGGGGGCCGGACCGGGGAGCTGTTTTTT.

This chain joins TRBV2 and TRBJ1-1; D gene ambiguous. V was pared by 4 bases and J by 3 bases, with 9 bases between. Germline CDR1 reads SNHLY; CDR2 reads FYNNEI. The CDR3 runs 13 residues. DNA of the CDR3: TGTGCCAGCAGTGCGGTATCATACACTGAAGCTTTCTTT. Translation gives CASSAVSYTEAFF.

This sequence joins TRBV4-2 and TRBJ2-5, with 14 bases that match TRBD2. V was pared by 4 bases and J by 4 bases, with 11 bases of the junction left unmatched. CDR1 is LGHNA and CDR2 is YNFKEQ in the germline V gene. The CDR3 runs to 18 residues. CDR3 coding DNA: TGTGCCAGCAGCCCAAGCGGACTAGCGGGGGGCATAATAGAGACCCAGTACTTC. It yields the protein CASSPSGLAGGIIETQYF.

A few counts support this clone. The V call is TRBV25-1, the J call TRBJ2-7; TRBD1 might be the D (5 bases). The CDR3 is 13 residues long. V was trimmed by 4 bases and J by 4 bases, leaving 11 bases between them. Germline-derived CDR1 and CDR2 are MGHDK and SYGVNS. In DNA, the CDR3 is TGTGCCAGCAGTGCTGCAACAGGTTACGAGCAGTACTTC. Its protein product is CASSAATGYEQYF.

The chain couples TRBV13 to TRBJ1-6, with D unclear. The CDR3 runs 12 residues. V was trimmed by 3 bases and J by 9 bases, leaving 6 bases between them. Germline V gives CDR1 PRHDT, CDR2 FYEKMQ (reference sequence). DNA of the CDR3: TGTGCCAGCAGCTTCGAGTCTTCACCCCTCCACTTT. This sequence encodes CASSFESSPLHF.

Here the CDR3 DNA reads TGTGCCAGCAGCCAACTGGGAGGAAGTTTTGGCTACACCTTC. Translation: CASSQLGGSFGYTF. The chain recombines TRBV4-2 with TRBJ1-2; D uncertain. Trimming shortened V by 2 bases and J by 7 bases, and 14 bases separated the two germline ends. Germline CDR1 is LGHNA and CDR2 is YNFKEQ. The CDR3 runs 14 residues.

This clone was observed a single time. The CDR3 DNA reads as TGTGCCAGTAGGCTACAGGGGTTAGGGCCCTACGAGCAGTACTTC. It encodes CASRLQGLGPYEQYF. This chain joins TRBV19 and TRBJ2-7, with TRBD1 matching over 7 bases. This CDR3 has 15 amino acids. The V gene end was trimmed by 6 bases and the J gene end by 2 bases; junction bases not matched to a gene: 10. Germline CDR1 and CDR2: LNHDA and SQIVND (reference sequence).

The rearrangement links TRBV6-6 to TRBJ1-2; 9 positions match TRBD1. V was clipped by 2 bases and J by 6 bases; unmatched bases: 1. Germline V gives CDR1 MNHNY, CDR2 SVGAGI (reference sequence). There are 13 residues in the CDR3. The chain's CDR3 is CASSYGQGNGYTF. The CDR3 DNA reads as TGTGCCAGCAGTTACGGACAGGGGAATGGCTACACCTTC.

V and J are TRBV7-3 and TRBJ1-1; possible D gene TRBD1, 6 bases. Germline V gene lookup returns CDR1 SGHTA and CDR2 FQGTGA. This CDR3 has 12 residues. Trimming took 2 bases from V and 9 from J, leaving 10 bases between them. The CDR3 DNA sequence: TGTGCCAGCAGCTTAGGCAGGGGAAAAGCTTTCTTT. Amino acids: CASSLGRGKAFF.

Here the CDR3 reads CASSSWGGTIQETQYF. In DNA form, the CDR3 reads TGTGCCAGCAGCAGCTGGGGGGGGACAATCCAAGAGACCCAGTACTTC. The chain couples TRBV7-2 to TRBJ2-5; D possibly corresponds to TRBD2 (7 bases). The germline V gene encodes CDR1 SGHTA and CDR2 FQGNSA. This CDR3 contains 16 residues. The V end lost 5 bases, the J end lost 1 base, and 17 bases lay between the germline ends. The variable domain in full, with the rest retrieved from reference TRBV7-2 and TRBJ2-5, is GAGVSQSPSNKVTEKGKDVELRCDPISGHTALYWYRQSLGQGLEFLIYFQGNSAPDKSGLPSDRFSAERTGGSVSTLTIQRTQQEDSAVYLCASSSWGGTIQETQYFGPGTRLLVL.

This sequence joins TRBV12-3 or TRBV12-4 and TRBJ2-5; TRBD2 might be the D (6 bases). Trimming shortened V by 7 bases and J by 4 bases, and 13 bases separated the two germline ends. This CDR3 is built from 13 residues. The CDR3 nucleotides read TGTGCCAGCAACCTGTGGGGAGGAGAGACCCAGTACTTC. Encoded protein: CASNLWGGETQYF.

This clone was seen just once. The chain's CDR3 is CASSSRGTFGANVLTF. The CDR3 DNA reads as TGTGCCAGCAGCTCTCGAGGGACATTTGGGGCCAACGTCCTGACTTTC. The genes are TRBV5-6 and TRBJ2-6; D may be TRBD1 (6 bases). Germline CDR1 and CDR2: SGHDT and YYEEEE. The CDR3 sequence is 16 residues long. Trimming removed 3 bases at V and 3 bases at J, with 13 bases between.

The chain joins TRBV4-3 to TRBJ1-1; D uncertain. CDR1 is LGHNA, CDR2 YSLEER, per germline. V gave up 0 bases and J gave up 1 base, with 9 bases separating them. CDR3 length equals 15 residues. The CDR3 nucleotides read TGCGCCAGCAGCCAAGAGAGCCTTAGGAACACTGAAGCTTTCTTT. Protein: CASSQESLRNTEAFF.

V gene TRBV7-6 combines with J gene TRBJ2-7; D is perhaps TRBD2 (7 bases). The CDR3 totals 16 residues. Trimming removed 0 bases at V and 4 bases at J, with 16 bases between. CDR1 SGHVS and CDR2 FNYEAQ come from the germline V gene. The CDR3 sequence is CASSLARGGAVYEQYF. CDR3 sequence (DNA): TGTGCCAGCAGCTTAGCGAGGGGGGGGGCCGTGTACGAGCAGTACTTC.

Written as DNA, the CDR3 is TGCGCCACTCGCACCCAGGGATTAAGCACAGATACGCAGTATTTT. Its protein product is CATRTQGLSTDTQYF. This rearrangement joins TRBV5-1 to TRBJ2-3; a possible D gene is TRBD1 (5 bases). Germline lookup yields CDR1 SGHRS and CDR2 YFSETQ. This CDR3 contains 15 residues. The V and J ends lost 9 bases and 0 bases respectively, with 17 bases between them. Variable domain in full (rest from reference TRBV5-1 and TRBJ2-3): KAGVTQTPRYLIKTRGQQVTLSCSPISGHRSVSWYQQTPGQGLQFLFEYFSETQRNKGNFPGRFSGRQFSNSRSEMNVSTLELGDSALYLCATRTQGLSTDTQYFGPGTRLTVL.

This rearrangement joins TRBV5-8 to TRBJ2-3; 9 bases align to TRBD1. V was clipped by 6 bases and J by 8 bases; unmatched bases: 16. The CDR3 extends over 16 amino acids. Germline CDR1 and CDR2: SGHTS and YDEGEE. In nucleotides, the CDR3 is TGTGCCAGCACCCTCCTCCGGGACAGGGATATCAGTACGCAGTATTTT. Its protein is CASTLLRDRDISTQYF.

The J gene is TRBJ2-3, the V gene TRBV29-1, with TRBD2 identical over 9 bases. The CDR3 has 21 amino acids. The V gene end was trimmed by 8 bases and the J gene end by 0 bases; junction bases not matched to a gene: 27. The germline V gene has CDR1 SQVTM and CDR2 ANQGSEA. The CDR3: CSLSSVPATSGYSLSTDTQYF. The CDR3 DNA sequence: TGCAGCTTATCGTCGGTCCCGGCGACTAGCGGATATTCACTTAGCACAGATACGCAGTATTTT.

V is TRBV3-1 (or the pseudogene TRBV3-2) and J is TRBJ1-2; D remains unclear. CDR3 size: 14 residues. Germline loops: CDR1 LGHDT, CDR2 YNNKEL (reference sequence). Trimming cost V 0 bases and J 2 bases, with 7 bases left between them. Here the CDR3 reads CASSQDYNNYGYTF. CDR3 sequence (DNA): TGTGCCAGCAGCCAAGATTACAACAACTATGGCTACACCTTC.

This clone occurred a few times. This chain links TRBV19 with TRBJ2-6; D is unclear. Germline CDR1 reads LNHDA; CDR2 reads SQIVND (reference sequence). V was trimmed by 6 bases and J by 0 bases, leaving 12 bases between them. CDR3 length: 16 amino acids. CDR3 DNA sequence: TGTGCCAGTAGGAGCTTGCGTAGCTCTGGGGCCAACGTCCTGACTTTC. Its protein is CASRSLRSSGANVLTF.